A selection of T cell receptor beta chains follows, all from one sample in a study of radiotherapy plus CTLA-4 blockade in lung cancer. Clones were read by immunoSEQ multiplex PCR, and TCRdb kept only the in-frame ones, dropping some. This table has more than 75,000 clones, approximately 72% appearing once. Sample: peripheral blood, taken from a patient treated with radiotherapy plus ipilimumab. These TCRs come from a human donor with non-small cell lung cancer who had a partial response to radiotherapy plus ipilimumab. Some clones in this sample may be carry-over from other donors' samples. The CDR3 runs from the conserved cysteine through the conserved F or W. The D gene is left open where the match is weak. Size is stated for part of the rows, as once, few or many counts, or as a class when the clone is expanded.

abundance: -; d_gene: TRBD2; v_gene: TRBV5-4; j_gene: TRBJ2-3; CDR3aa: CASSTKAGGGTDTQYF; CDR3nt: TGTGCCAGCAGCACCAAAGCGGGAGGGGGCACAGATACGCAGTATTTT
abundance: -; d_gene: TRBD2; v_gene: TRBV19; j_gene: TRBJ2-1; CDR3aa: CASSIEVAGTYNEQFF; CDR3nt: TGTGCCAGTAGTATAGAGGTAGCGGGCACCTACAATGAGCAGTTCTTC
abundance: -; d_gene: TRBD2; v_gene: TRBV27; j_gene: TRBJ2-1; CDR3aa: CASSFDAAGGSYNEQFF; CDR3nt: TGTGCCAGCAGTTTTGACGCCGCGGGGGGCTCCTACAATGAGCAGTTCTTC
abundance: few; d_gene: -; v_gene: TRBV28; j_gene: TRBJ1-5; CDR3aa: CASSLIDRNNQPQHF; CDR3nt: TGTGCCAGCAGTTTAATAGACAGAAACAATCAGCCCCAGCATTTT
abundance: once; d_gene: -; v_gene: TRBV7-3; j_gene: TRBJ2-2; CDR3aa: CASSLIGGTVNTGELFF; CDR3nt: TGTGCCAGCAGCTTAATAGGGGGGACAGTCAACACCGGGGAGCTGTTTTTT
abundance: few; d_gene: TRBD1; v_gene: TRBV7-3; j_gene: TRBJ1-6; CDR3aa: CASSLRPTGYNSPLHF; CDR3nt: TGTGCCAGCAGCTTACGACCGACAGGGTATAATTCACCCCTCCACTTT
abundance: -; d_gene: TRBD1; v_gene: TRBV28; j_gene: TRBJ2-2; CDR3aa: CASRGQGRNTGELFF; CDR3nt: TGTGCCAGCAGGGGACAGGGACGGAACACCGGGGAGCTGTTTTTT
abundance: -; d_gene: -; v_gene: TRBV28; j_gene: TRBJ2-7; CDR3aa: CASSLLLLGGRAGVAHEQYF; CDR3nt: TGTGCCAGCAGTCTCCTGCTTCTAGGGGGTCGGGCGGGAGTAGCCCACGAGCAGTACTTC
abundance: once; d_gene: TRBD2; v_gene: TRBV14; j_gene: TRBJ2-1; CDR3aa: CASSQLAAAGGIHEQFF; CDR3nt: TGTGCCAGCAGCCAACTTGCAGCAGCGGGAGGTATCCATGAGCAGTTCTTC
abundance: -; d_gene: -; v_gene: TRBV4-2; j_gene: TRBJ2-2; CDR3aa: CASSQNYLGDTGELFF; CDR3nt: TGTGCCAGCAGCCAAAATTACCTAGGAGACACCGGGGAGCTGTTTTTT
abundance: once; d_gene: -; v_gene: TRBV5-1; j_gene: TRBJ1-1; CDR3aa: CASSPRTAGMNTEAFF; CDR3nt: TGCGCCAGCAGCCCTCGGACAGCAGGAATGAACACTGAAGCTTTCTTT
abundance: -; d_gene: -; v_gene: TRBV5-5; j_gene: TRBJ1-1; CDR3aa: CASSPRGEGGLAFF; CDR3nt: TGTGCCAGCAGTCCTCGGGGGGAGGGGGGCTTAGCTTTCTTT
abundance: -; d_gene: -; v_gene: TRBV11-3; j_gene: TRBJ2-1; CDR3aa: CASSWTAYNEQFF; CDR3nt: TGTGCCAGCAGCTGGACAGCCTACAATGAGCAGTTCTTC
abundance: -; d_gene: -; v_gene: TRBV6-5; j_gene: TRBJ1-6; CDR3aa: CASRPNSAGNSPLHF; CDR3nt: TGTGCCAGCAGGCCCAATTCCGCCGGTAATTCACCCCTCCACTTT
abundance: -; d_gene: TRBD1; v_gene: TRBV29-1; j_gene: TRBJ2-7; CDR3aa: CSVRQGIGEQYF; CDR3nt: TGCAGCGTCCGACAGGGGATCGGCGAGCAGTACTTC
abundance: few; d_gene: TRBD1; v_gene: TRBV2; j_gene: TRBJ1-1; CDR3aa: CASSVQGKTEAFF; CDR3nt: TGTGCCAGCAGTGTACAGGGGAAGACTGAAGCTTTCTTT
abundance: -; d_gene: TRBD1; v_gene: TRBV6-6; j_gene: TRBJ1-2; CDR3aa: CASSYNRGHGYTF; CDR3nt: TGTGCCAGCAGTTACAACAGGGGGCATGGCTACACCTTC
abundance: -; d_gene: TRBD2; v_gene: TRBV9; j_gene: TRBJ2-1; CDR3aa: CASSKVAGAYNEQFF; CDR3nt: TGTGCCAGCAGCAAGGTGGCGGGAGCGTACAATGAGCAGTTCTTC
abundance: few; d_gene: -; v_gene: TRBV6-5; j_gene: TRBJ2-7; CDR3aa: CASSVQQVAYEQYF; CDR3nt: TGTGCCAGCAGTGTACAACAGGTGGCCTACGAGCAGTACTTC
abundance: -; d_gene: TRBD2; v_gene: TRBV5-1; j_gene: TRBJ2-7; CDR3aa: CASSLEGGPYEQYF; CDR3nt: TGCGCCAGCAGCTTGGAGGGAGGGCCCTACGAGCAGTACTTC
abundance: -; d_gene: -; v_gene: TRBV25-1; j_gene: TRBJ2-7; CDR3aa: CASSATVGYEQYF; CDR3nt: TGTGCCAGCAGTGCGACAGTAGGCTACGAGCAGTACTTC
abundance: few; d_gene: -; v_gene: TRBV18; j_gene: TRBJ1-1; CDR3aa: CASSPRPRDPNTEAFF; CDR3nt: TGTGCCAGCTCACCTCGCCCCAGGGATCCGAACACTGAAGCTTTCTTT
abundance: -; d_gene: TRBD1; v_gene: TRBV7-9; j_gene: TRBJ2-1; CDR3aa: CASSLGSGQETYNEQFF; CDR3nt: TGTGCCAGCAGCTTAGGGTCAGGACAGGAAACCTACAATGAGCAGTTCTTC
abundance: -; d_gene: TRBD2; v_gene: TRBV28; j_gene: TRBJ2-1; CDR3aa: CASSSSSGGSYYNEQFF; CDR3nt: TGTGCCAGCAGTTCTTCTAGCGGGGGTTCTTACTACAATGAGCAGTTCTTC
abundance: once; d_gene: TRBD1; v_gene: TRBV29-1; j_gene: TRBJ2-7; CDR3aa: CSVVENLDRAQEQYF; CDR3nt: TGCAGCGTTGTGGAAAATCTAGACAGGGCCCAAGAGCAGTACTTC
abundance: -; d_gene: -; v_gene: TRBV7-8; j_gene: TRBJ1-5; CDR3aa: CASSSRRGGPQPQHF; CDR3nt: TGTGCCAGCAGCTCCCGTAGGGGGGGTCCCCAGCCCCAGCATTTT
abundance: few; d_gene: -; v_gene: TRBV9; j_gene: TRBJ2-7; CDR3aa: CASSVDGGRRSYEQYF; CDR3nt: TGTGCCAGCAGCGTAGATGGGGGGAGGCGCTCCTACGAGCAGTACTTC
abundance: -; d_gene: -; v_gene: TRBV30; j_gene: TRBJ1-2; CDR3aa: CAWHTGRDGYTF; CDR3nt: TGTGCCTGGCACACAGGGCGCGATGGCTACACCTTC
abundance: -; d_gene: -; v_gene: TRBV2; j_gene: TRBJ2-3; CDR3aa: CASSEQGWGTDTQYF; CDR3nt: TGTGCCAGCAGTGAGCAGGGTTGGGGCACAGATACGCAGTATTTT
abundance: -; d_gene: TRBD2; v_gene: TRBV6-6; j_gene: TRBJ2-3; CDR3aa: CASSYSPRGETQYF; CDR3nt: TGTGCCAGCAGTTACTCCCCTCGGGGGGAAACGCAGTATTTT
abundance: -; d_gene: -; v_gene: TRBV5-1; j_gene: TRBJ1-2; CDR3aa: CASSLGTASQGVYGYTF; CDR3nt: TGCGCCAGCAGCTTGGGGACAGCTTCCCAAGGGGTCTATGGCTACACCTTC
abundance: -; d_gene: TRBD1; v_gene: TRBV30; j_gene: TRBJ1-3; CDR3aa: CAWSGGTGGTGNTIYF; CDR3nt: TGTGCCTGGAGTGGCGGGACAGGGGGAACTGGAAACACCATATATTTT
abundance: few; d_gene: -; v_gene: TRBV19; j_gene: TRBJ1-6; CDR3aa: CASSIIPVDSPLHF; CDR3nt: TGTGCCAGTAGTATAATTCCGGTTGATTCACCCCTCCACTTT
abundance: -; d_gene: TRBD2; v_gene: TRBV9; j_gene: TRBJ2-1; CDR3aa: CASSVGQRGGLEEQFF; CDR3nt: TGTGCCAGCAGCGTAGGGCAGCGGGGGGGCCTAGAAGAGCAGTTCTTC
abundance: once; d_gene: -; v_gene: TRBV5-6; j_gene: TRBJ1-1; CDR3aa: CASLRGGTGNEAFF; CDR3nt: TGTGCCAGCCTCAGGGGAGGGACGGGGAATGAAGCTTTCTTT
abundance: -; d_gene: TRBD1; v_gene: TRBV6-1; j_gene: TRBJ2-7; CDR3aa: CASRNRGGSYEQYF; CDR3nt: TGTGCCAGCAGAAACAGGGGTGGATCCTACGAGCAGTACTTC
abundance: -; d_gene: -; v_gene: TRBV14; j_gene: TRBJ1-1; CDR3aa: CASSPQLRGNTEAFF; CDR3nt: TGTGCCAGCAGCCCACAGCTCAGGGGGAACACTGAAGCTTTCTTT
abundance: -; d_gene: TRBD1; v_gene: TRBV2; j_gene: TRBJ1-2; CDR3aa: CASTLGTGANYGGYTF; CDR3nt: TGTGCCAGCACCTTAGGGACAGGGGCTAACTATGGGGGCTACACCTTC
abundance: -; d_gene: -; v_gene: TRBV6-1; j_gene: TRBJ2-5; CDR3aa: CASKVGVGETQYF; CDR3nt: TGTGCCAGCAAGGTCGGGGTAGGTGAGACCCAGTACTTC
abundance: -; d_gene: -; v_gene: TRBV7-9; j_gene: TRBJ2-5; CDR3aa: CASSRDSLRTQYF; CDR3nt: TGTGCCAGCAGCCGGGACTCCCTGAGGACCCAGTACTTC
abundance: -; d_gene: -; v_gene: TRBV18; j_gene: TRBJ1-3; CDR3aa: CASSPFGGRRPSGNTIYF; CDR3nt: TGTGCCAGCTCACCCTTCGGGGGTAGACGACCATCTGGAAACACCATATATTTT
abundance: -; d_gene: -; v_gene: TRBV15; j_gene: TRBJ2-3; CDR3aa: CATSRDAGLDTQYF; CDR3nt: TGTGCCACCAGCAGAGATGCGGGATTAGATACGCAGTATTTT
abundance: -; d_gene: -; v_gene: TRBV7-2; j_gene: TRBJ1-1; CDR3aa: CASSLATANSEAFF; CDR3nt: TGTGCCAGCAGCTTAGCCACAGCAAACTCTGAAGCTTTCTTT
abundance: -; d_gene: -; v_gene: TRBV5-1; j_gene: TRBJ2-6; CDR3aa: CASSLATGANVLTF; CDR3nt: TGCGCCAGCAGCTTGGCCACTGGGGCCAACGTCCTGACTTTC
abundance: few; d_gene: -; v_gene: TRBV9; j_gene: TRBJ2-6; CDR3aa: CASSVVPGLGANVLTF; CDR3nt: TGTGCCAGCAGCGTGGTCCCAGGGCTTGGGGCCAACGTCCTGACTTTC
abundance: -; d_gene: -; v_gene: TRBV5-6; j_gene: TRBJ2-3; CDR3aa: CASSFPGTDTQYF; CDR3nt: TGTGCCAGCAGCTTTCCGGGAACGGATACGCAGTATTTT
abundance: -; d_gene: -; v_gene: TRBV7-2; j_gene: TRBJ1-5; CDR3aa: CASSLTSNQPQHF; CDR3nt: TGTGCCAGCAGCTTGACAAGCAATCAGCCCCAGCATTTT
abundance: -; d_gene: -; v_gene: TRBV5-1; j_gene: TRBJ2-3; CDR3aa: CASSRRESTDTQYF; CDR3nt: TGCGCCAGCAGCCGGAGGGAGAGCACAGATACGCAGTATTTT
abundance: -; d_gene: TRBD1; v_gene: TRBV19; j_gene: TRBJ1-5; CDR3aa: CASSIFGQGNQPQHF; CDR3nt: TGTGCCAGTAGTATCTTCGGACAGGGCAATCAGCCCCAGCATTTT